A single sample is the source of the 14 T cell receptor beta chains below, sequenced in a study of regulatory T cells in long-lasting Graves disease. Specified time point: newly diagnosed GD, antithyroid drugs for less than 3 months. Scientists built the TCR library using RNA that was extracted from PBMCs. Building of the TCR beta libraries involved iRepertoire HTBI primers and Arm-PCR of CDR3 regions. Using its own MiXCR run on the multiplex PCR reads, TCRdb lists one record per CDR3 protein. The repertoire includes 250,000 or so distinct CDR3 sequences, about 18% of them detected once, and 11% to 15% sits in the top ten. The same data also contributed to another study, on T cells in Graves' hyperthyroidism and ophthalmopathy.

Sequencing used peripheral blood mononuclear cells (PBMCs), obtained at new diagnosis, from a patient treated with antithyroid drugs. These receptors all stem from a woman aged 25 to 45 with Graves disease.

This clonotype was seen repeatedly, ten times or more. The gene calls are TRBV5-1 and TRBJ1-6; no firm D call. The ends were cut back, 1 base at V and 4 bases at J, with 6 bases in the middle. The CDR3 covers 14 residues. In germline, CDR1 is SGHRS, CDR2 YFSETQ. The chain's CDR3 is CASSLWGYNSPLHF. In DNA form, the CDR3 reads TGCGCCAGCAGCTTGTGGGGTTATAATTCACCCCTCCACTTT.

In its sample, this clonotype was seen many times. The chain joins TRBV20-1 to TRBJ1-2; D gene uncertain. Germline loops: CDR1 DFQATT, CDR2 SNEGSKA (reference sequence). This CDR3 is built from 13 residues. The ends were cut back, 0 bases at V and 8 bases at J, with 13 bases in the middle. The CDR3 protein is CSARDEKGEGYTF. The CDR3, as DNA: TGCAGTGCTAGAGATGAAAAAGGAGAGGGCTACACCTTC.

This clonotype was seen ten or more times. This chain uses TRBV6-5 with TRBJ2-5; 12 bases align to TRBD2. CDR1 is MNHEY, CDR2 SVGAGI, per germline. The CDR3 sequence is 15 residues long. Trimming at V came to 4 bases and at J to 11 bases, leaving 11 bases not matched to a gene. CDR3 coding DNA: TGTGCCAGCAGTTCCCAGCCGACTAGCGGGGGACGTCAGTACTTC. Amino acids: CASSSQPTSGGRQYF.

This clonotype was counted many times. The chain recombines TRBV20-1 with TRBJ2-1; 10 nucleotides align to TRBD2. V lost 3 bases to trimming and J lost 8 bases; unmatched junction nucleotides: 10. This CDR3 contains 15 residues. Germline V lookup: CDR1 DFQATT, CDR2 SNEGSKA (reference sequence). The CDR3 reads CSASNELAGRDEQFF. CDR3 in DNA: TGCAGTGCTAGCAATGAACTAGCGGGGAGGGATGAGCAGTTCTTC.

The genes are TRBV19 and TRBJ1-2; D is possibly TRBD1 (5 bases). Trimming shortened V by 8 bases and J by 3 bases, and 13 bases separated the two germline ends. Germline V gene sequence: CDR1 LNHDA, CDR2 SQIVND (reference sequence). CDR3 length: 13 residues. CDR3 nucleotide sequence: TGTGCCAGTGTGAAGACAGACTACTATGGCTACACCTTC. As protein: CASVKTDYYGYTF.

With regard to this clonotype: A read error may explain this, as a much larger clone is one base away. The genes are TRBV6-1 and TRBJ2-5, with D possibly TRBD2 on 6 matching bases. The CDR3 totals 14 residues. Germline V gene sequence: CDR1 MNHNS, CDR2 SASEGT. The CDR3 sequence: CVSSGLAGQETQYF. Written as DNA, the CDR3 is TGTGTCAGCAGTGGACTGGCGGGACAAGAGACCCAGTACTTC.

A word on this clonotype: At one boundary the junction diverges from the germline segment, which might be a read error. The V and J genes are TRBV27 and TRBJ1-5, with D unresolved. The CDR3 contains 14 residues. Germline loops: CDR1 MNHEY, CDR2 SMNVEV (reference sequence). This CDR3 reads CASGHRGGNRPQHF. CDR3 sequence (DNA): TGTGCCAGCGGCCACCGGGGAGGCAATCGGCCCCAGCATTTT.

A few counts support this clonotype. This rearrangement joins TRBV20-1 to TRBJ2-1; 8 bases fit TRBD2. CDR3 size: 13 residues. V dropped 3 bases and J dropped 8; count of bases not matched to a gene: 6. CDR1 DFQATT and CDR2 SNEGSKA come from the germline V gene (reference sequence). CDR3 region: CSASGGAMDEQFF. The CDR3 region has the DNA TGCAGTGCTAGCGGGGGGGCCATGGATGAGCAGTTCTTC.

This clonotype was recorded a few times. The chain has TRBV6-2 or TRBV6-3 and TRBJ1-4, with D possibly matching TRBD1 (5 bases). There are 13 residues in the CDR3. V shed 11 bases and J shed 8 bases, with 18 bases lying between them. Per germline, CDR1 MNHEY and CDR2 SVGEGT. The CDR3 DNA is TGTGCCCGCCCAATAGCAGGGCGGGAAAAACTGTTTTTT. As protein: CARPIAGREKLFF.

The V and J genes are TRBV7-3 and TRBJ1-1; possible D gene TRBD1, 6 bases. Trimming removed 5 bases from V and 4 bases from J, with 14 bases in between. This CDR3 is 14 amino acids long. Germline V gene lookup returns CDR1 SGHTA and CDR2 FQGTGA. Written as DNA, the CDR3 is TGTGCCAGCAGCCGATACCCGGGGGCCACTGAAGCTTTCTTT. Translated, it gives CASSRYPGATEAFF.

This chain joins TRBV7-8 and TRBJ2-4; D not resolved. V gave up 2 bases and J gave up 1 base, with 12 bases separating them. From germline, CDR1 is SGHVS and CDR2 FQNEAQ. This CDR3 spans 16 amino acids. CDR3 sequence: CASSLYGDAAKNIQYF. CDR3 coding DNA: TGTGCCAGCAGCTTATATGGGGATGCGGCCAAAAACATTCAGTACTTC.

Concerning this clonotype itself: A far larger clone is only one base removed, so a read error is likely. The chain employs TRBV27 and TRBJ1-1; TRBD1 agrees at 7 bases. The germline V gene has CDR1 MNHEY and CDR2 SMNVEV (reference sequence). The CDR3 length is 16 residues. Unmatched junction bases numbered 8, after V lost 4 bases and J lost 0 bases. This CDR3 reads CASSSGRGALNTEAFF. The CDR3 region has the DNA TGTGCCAGCAGTTCGGGCAGGGGGGCCCTGAACACTGAAGCTTTCTTT.

There are many counts of this clonotype. The chain couples TRBV6-1 to TRBJ1-2, with 8 bases that match TRBD1. CDR1 is MNHNS, CDR2 SASEGT, per germline. The CDR3 covers 15 residues. Losses at the gene ends were 6 bases for V and 4 bases for J; bases not matched to a gene: 10. CDR3 amino acids: CASRWTDRGGYGYTF. DNA of the CDR3: TGTGCCAGCAGGTGGACAGACAGGGGTGGCTATGGCTACACCTTC.

This clonotype was observed at least ten times. The chain has TRBV19 and TRBJ1-2, with D perhaps TRBD1 (5 bases). The CDR3 is 15 amino acids. Trimming stripped 5 bases from V and 0 bases from J, with 13 bases between. The V gene's germline CDR1 is LNHDA and CDR2 SQIVND (reference sequence). The DNA for the CDR3 is TGTGCCAGTAGTGAGGGACTGGCTGCTAACTATGGCTACACCTTC. Translated, it gives CASSEGLAANYGYTF.